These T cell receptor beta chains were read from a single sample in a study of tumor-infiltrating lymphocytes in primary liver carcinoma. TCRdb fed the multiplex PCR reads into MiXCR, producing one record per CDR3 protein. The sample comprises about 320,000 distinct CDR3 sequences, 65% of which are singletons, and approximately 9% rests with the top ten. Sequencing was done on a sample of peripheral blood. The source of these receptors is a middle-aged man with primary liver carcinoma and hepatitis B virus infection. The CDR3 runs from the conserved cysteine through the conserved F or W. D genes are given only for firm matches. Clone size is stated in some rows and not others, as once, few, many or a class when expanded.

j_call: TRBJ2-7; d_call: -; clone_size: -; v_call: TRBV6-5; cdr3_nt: TGTGCCGGCAGATATATACGGGGAAGTAACGAGCAGTACTTC; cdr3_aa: CAGRYIRGSNEQYF
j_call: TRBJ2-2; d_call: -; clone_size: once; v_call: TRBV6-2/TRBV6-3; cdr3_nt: TGTGCCAGCAGTTACTGGACGGGGGACACCGGGGAGCTGTTTTTT; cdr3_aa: CASSYWTGDTGELFF
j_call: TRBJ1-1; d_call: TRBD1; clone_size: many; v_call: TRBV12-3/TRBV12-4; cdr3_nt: TGTGCCAGCAGTCTACAGGGGCTGGGTACTGAAGCTTTCTTT; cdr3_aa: CASSLQGLGTEAFF
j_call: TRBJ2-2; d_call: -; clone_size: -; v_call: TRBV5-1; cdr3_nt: TGCGCCAGCATTGGAACCACCTCGAAGGCCGGGGAGCTGTTTTTT; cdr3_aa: CASIGTTSKAGELFF
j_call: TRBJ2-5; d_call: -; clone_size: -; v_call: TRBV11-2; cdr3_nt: TGTGACGGCACCTATTCAACCGGGACCTCCGTGACGGGGACCCAGTACTTC; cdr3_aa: CDGTYSTGTSVTGTQYF
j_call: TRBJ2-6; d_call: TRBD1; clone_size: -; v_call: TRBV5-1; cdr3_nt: TGCGCCAGCAGCTTGCAAGGACAGGGGGCTGGGGCCAACGTCCTGACTTTC; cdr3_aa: CASSLQGQGAGANVLTF
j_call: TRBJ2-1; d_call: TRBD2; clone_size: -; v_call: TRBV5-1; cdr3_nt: TGCGCCAGCGGCTTCCAAGCGGGAGCGAATGAACAGTTCTTC; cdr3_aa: CASGFQAGANEQFF
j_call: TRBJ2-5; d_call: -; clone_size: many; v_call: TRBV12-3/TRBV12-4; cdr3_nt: TGTGCCAGCAGTTTAACAGGGAGGGAGACCCAGTACTTC; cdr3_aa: CASSLTGRETQYF
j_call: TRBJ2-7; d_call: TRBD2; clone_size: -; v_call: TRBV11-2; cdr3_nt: TGTGCCAGCAGCGCCCCGACTAGCGGGAGGATCCACGAGCAATACTTC; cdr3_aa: CASSAPTSGRIHEQYF
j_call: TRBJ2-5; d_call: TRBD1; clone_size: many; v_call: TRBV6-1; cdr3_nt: TGTGCCAGCAGTGATCCCCGACAGGGGGTAAGGGCCCAGTACTTC; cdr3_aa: CASSDPRQGVRAQYF
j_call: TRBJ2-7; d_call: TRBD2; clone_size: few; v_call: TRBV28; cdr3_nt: TGTGCCAGCAGTCCCAGGTGGGCTAGCGGGAGTGGTGAGCAGTACTTC; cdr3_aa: CASSPRWASGSGEQYF
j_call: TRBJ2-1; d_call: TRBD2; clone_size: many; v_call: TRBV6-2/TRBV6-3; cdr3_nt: TGTGCCAGCAGTTACGGTAGCGGGAGTCCCCGCTCCTACAATGAGCAGTTCTTC; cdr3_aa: CASSYGSGSPRSYNEQFF
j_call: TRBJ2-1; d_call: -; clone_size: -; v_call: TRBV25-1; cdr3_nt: TGTGCCAGCAGTACGTATAGCGGAAGCTCCTACAATGAGCAGTTCTTC; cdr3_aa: CASSTYSGSSYNEQFF
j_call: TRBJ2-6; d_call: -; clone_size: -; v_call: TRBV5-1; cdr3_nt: TGCGCCAGCAGTCCCATGGGGGGGGCCAACGTCCTGACTTTC; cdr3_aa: CASSPMGGANVLTF
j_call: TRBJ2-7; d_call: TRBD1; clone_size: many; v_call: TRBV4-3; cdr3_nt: TGCGCCAGCAGCCAAGGACGGACAGGGTGGGTCTACGAGCAGTACTTC; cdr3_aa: CASSQGRTGWVYEQYF
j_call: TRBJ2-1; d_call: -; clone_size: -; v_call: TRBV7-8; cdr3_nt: TGTGCCAGCAGCTTACGGGCCTCACCCCATCCCTACAATGAGCAGTTCTTC; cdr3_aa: CASSLRASPHPYNEQFF
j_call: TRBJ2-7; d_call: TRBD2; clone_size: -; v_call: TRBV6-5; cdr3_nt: TGTGCCAGCAGTTACCGGGGACTAGCGAGAGGGGACTACGAGCATTACTTC; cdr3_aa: CASSYRGLARGDYEHYF
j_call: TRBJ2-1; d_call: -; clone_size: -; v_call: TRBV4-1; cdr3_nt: TGCGTCAGCAGCCAAGATGGGGGACTCAGCTACAATGAGCAGTTCTTC; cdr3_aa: CVSSQDGGLSYNEQFF
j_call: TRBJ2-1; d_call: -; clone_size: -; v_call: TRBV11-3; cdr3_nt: TGTGCCGACAGCAGGAAAGATGGTGAGCAGTTCTTC; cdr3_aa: CADSRKDGEQFF
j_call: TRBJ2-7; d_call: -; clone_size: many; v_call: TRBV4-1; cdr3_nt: TGCGCCAGCAGCCAAGATTGGACAATAGCCCGCGAGCAGTACTTC; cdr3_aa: CASSQDWTIAREQYF
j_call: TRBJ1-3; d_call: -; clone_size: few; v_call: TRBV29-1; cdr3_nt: TGCAGCGTCCTGACAGGAAACACCATATATTTT; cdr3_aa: CSVLTGNTIYF
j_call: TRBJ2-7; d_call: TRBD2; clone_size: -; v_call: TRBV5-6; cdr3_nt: TGTGCCTGCAGCTTCGGGTTAGGACTAGCGGGAGACGGGCAATACTTC; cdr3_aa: CACSFGLGLAGDGQYF
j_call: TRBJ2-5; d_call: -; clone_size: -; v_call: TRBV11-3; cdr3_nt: TGTGCCAGCAGCGGGGAAGGAAGGGCGATCCAGTACTTC; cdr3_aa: CASSGEGRAIQYF
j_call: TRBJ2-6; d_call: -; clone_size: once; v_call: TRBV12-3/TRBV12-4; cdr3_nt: TGTACCAACAGCCCGGAAGGGGCCAACGTCCTGACTTTC; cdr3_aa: CTNSPEGANVLTF
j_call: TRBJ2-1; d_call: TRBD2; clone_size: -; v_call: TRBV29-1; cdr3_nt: TGCGGCGTTGAACCAGGGAGGGATGAGCAGTTCTTC; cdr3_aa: CGVEPGRDEQFF
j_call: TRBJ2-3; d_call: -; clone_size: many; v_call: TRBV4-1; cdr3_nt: TGCGCCAGCAGCCAAGATTCGGTTACGCAGTATTTT; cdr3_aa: CASSQDSVTQYF
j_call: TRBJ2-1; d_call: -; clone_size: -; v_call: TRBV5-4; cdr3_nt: TGTGCCAGCAGCTTGTATCTGGCTAGCAGCTACAATGAGCAGTTCTTC; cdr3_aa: CASSLYLASSYNEQFF
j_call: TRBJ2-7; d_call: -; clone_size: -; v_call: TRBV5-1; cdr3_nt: TGCGCCAGCAGCTTGGTAGTGGGTCGAGCCTACGAGCAGTACTTC; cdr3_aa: CASSLVVGRAYEQYF
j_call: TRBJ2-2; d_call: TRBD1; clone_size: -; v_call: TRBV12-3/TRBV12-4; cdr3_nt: TGTGCCAGCAGCCCTCGGGACAGGGACACCCGGGAACTGTTTTTT; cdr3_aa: CASSPRDRDTRELFF
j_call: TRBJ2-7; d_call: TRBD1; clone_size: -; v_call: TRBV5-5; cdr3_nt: TGTGACGGCAGCTACCGGGACAGGGAACACTACGAGCAGTACTTC; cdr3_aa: CDGSYRDREHYEQYF
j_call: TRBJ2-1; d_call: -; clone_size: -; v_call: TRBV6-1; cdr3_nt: TGTGCCAGCAGTGAAATGGACAGCTACAATGAGCAGTTCTTC; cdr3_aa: CASSEMDSYNEQFF
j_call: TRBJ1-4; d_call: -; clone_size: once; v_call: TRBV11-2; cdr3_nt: TGTGCCAGCAGCGCGGACCTAAGCGAAAAACTGTTTTTT; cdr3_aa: CASSADLSEKLFF
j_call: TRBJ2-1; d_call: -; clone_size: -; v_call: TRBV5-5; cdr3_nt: TGTGCCATCAGCTTGTCAGGACAGTCGGCCAATGAGCAGTTCTTC; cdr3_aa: CAISLSGQSANEQFF
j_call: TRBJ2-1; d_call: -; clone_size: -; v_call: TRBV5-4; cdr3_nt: TGTACCAGCAGGGAAGGGCCGGGCAGCTCCTACAATGAGCAGTTCTTC; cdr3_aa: CTSREGPGSSYNEQFF
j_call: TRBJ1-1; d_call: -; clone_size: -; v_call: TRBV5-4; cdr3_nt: TGTGCCAGCAGTTTAGGTCGCCCCGGGGACGCTTTAGCTTCCTTT; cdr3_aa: CASSLGRPGDALASF
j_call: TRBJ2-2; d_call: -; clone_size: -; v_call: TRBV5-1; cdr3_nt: TGCGCCAGCAGCTCCGCGGGCGGGAAGCTGTTTTTT; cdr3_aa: CASSSAGGKLFF
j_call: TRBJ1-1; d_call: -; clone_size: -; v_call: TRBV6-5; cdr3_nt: TGTGCCAGCAGTTCCGACGTTGAAGCTTTCTTT; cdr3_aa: CASSSDVEAFF
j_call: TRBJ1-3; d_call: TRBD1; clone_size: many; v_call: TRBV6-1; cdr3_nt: TGTGCCAGCAGCCAACAGGGGAATGGAAACACCATATATTTT; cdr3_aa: CASSQQGNGNTIYF
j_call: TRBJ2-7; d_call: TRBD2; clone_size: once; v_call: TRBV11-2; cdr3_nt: TGTACCAGCGGCCTAGGGGCAGGGAGGGACTACGAGCAGTACTTC; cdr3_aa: CTSGLGAGRDYEQYF
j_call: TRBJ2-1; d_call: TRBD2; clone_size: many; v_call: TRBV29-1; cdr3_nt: TGCAGCTCCGGGACTAGCAACTGGAATGAGCAGTTCTTC; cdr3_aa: CSSGTSNWNEQFF
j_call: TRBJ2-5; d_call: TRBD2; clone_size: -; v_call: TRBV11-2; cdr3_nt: TGTGCCAGCAGGCTTCCGGGAGGTCAAGAGACCCAGTACTTC; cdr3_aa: CASRLPGGQETQYF
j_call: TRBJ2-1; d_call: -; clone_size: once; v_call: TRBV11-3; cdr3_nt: TGTGCCAGCAGCTTAGGACGTGAGAAAAATGAGCGGTTCTTC; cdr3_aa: CASSLGREKNERFF
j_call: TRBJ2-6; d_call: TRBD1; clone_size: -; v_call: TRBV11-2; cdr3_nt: TGTGCCAGCAGCATGTGGGGAGACAGGGGCATTTCCTTCTCTGGGGCCAACGTCCTGACTTTC; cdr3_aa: CASSMWGDRGISFSGANVLTF
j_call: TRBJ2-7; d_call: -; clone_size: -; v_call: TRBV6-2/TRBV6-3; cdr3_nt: TGTGCCAGCGTGGGCGAGTCGACCTACGAGCAGTACTTC; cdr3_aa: CASVGESTYEQYF
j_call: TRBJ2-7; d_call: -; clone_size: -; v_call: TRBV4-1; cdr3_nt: TGCACCAGCAGCCAAGAACAGGCGGGTGGAGACGAGCACTACTTC; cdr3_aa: CTSSQEQAGGDEHYF
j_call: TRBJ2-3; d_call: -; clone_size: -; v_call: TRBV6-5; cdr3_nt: TGTGTCAGCAGTCGAACTAGCGGGACAGGGTCAGATACGCAGTATTTT; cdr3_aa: CVSSRTSGTGSDTQYF
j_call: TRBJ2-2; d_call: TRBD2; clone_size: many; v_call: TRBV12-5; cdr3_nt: TGTGCTAGTGGTCCCGAGGGGAGGGCGAACACCGGGGAGCTGTTTTTT; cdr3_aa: CASGPEGRANTGELFF
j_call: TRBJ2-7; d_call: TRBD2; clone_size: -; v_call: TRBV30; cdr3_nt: TGTGCCTGGTGGGGGGGCGAGCAGTACTTC; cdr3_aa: CAWWGGEQYF
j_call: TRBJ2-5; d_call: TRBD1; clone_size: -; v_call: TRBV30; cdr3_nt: TGTGTCTGGAGTGGACAGGGGGCGCAGACCCAGTACTTC; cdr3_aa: CVWSGQGAQTQYF